This T cell receptor beta chain was identified during a study of T cells in Graves' hyperthyroidism and ophthalmopathy. Study as a whole: The blood sample was taken at first diagnosis, before treatment began. Overall study results and limits: Also found in blood were most expanded thyroid clonotypes above 0.001. The model forecast ophthalmopathy, anticipating it by a median around 6.5 months before onset.

Authors of the study amplified TCR beta CDR3 regions from RNA transcripts. An initial round of RT-PCR targeting the TCR CDR3 relied on the HTBI primer set. TCRdb used MiXCR to reprocess the multiplex PCR reads, holding one entry per CDR3 protein. The profile covers over 650,000 distinct CDR3 sequences, with roughly 15% appearing a single time and around 7.7% taken by the ten largest. In this sample, this clonotype turned up many times. Its antigen is not identified. CDR1 and CDR2 from the germline V gene are LGHNT and FRNRAP. This CDR3 has 14 residues. J was trimmed by 0 bases and V by 10 bases; bases with no gene match: 8.

The TCR comes from a man aged 18 to 30 with Graves' hyperthyroidism. The sample comprised blood. The gene calls are TRBV12-5 and TRBJ1-1, with 7 bases matching TRBD1. The CDR3 is CATVRGQMNTEAFF. CDR3 DNA sequence: TGTGCTACCGTCCGGGGACAGATGAACACTGAAGCTTTCTTT.